Sequencing of this TCR beta chain was carried out in a study of identical twins. Study results and caveats: Zero-insertion analyses were open to partial confounding by invariant MAIT and iNKT cells.

Per germline, CDR1 DFQATT and CDR2 SNEGSKA (reference sequence). The length of the CDR3 is 13 residues. The ends were cut back, 5 bases at V and 3 bases at J, with 14 bases in the middle. One entry per CDR3 protein, called by TCRdb with MiXCR from the 5' RACE reads. The table includes 240,000 or so distinct CDR3 sequences, 10% detected once. This clonotype was seen many times. Its cognate antigen is unknown. Sequencing used memory T cells sorted from blood. This TCR was sampled from a man aged 50 to 59 in good health. The chain employs TRBV20-1 and TRBJ2-7, with D perhaps matching TRBD1 or TRBD2 (6 bases each). The CDR3 bases are TGCAGTGCTCGGGGGCCAGGGTTCTACGAGCAGTACTTC. This gives the protein CSARGPGFYEQYF.